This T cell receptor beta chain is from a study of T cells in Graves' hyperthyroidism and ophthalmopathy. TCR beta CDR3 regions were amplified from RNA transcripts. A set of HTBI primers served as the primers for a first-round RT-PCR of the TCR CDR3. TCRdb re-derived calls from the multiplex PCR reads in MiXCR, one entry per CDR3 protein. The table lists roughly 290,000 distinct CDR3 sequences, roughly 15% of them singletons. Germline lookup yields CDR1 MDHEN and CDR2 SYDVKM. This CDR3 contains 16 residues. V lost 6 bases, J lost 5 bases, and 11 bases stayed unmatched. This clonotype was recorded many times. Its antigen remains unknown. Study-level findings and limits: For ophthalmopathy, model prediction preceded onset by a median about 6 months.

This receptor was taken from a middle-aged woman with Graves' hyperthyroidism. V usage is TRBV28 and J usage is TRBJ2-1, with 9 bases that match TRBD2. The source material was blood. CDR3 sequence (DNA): TGTGCCAGCAGCCCAGCCCGACTAGCGGACAACAATGAGCAGTTCTTC. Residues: CASSPARLADNNEQFF. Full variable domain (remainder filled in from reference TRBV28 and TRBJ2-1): DVKVTQSSRYLVKRTGEKVFLECVQDMDHENMFWYRQDPGLGLRLIYFSYDVKMKEKGDIPEGYSVSREKKERFSLILESASTNQTSMYLCASSPARLADNNEQFFGPGTRLTVL.